This T cell receptor beta chain was found in a study of cytomegalovirus exposure and HLA in healthy donors. Study-wide points: In a later analysis, DRB1 alleles had the most associated TCRs; HLA-C alleles the fewest. In a later analysis, common viral pathogens appeared linked to several of the most significant clusters. Association with HLA alleles at 0.05 false discovery rate was found for 15,000 to 20,000 TCR beta sequences in a later analysis.

The PCR contained 60 Vbeta and 13 Jbeta primers. Sequenced by immunoSEQ multiplex PCR; TCRdb stores in-frame clones only, minus some. The profile shows some 150,000 clones, about four fifths of them singletons. For this clone: The target antigen is unknown.

CDR1 is SGHNT, CDR2 YYREEE, per germline (reference sequence). With V trimmed by 2 bases and J by 3 bases, 17 bases remained unmatched. The CDR3 extends over 18 amino acids. The V and J genes are TRBV5-4 and TRBJ2-7; 7 bases are a match to TRBD1. The sample was PBMCs. The receptor's source is a man aged 50 or older in good health and CMV-seropositive. The CDR3: CASSFMSSGTEILYEQYF. CDR3 DNA: TGTGCCAGCAGCTTTATGTCGTCCGGGACAGAGATACTCTACGAGCAGTACTTC.